The 25 T cell receptor beta chains presented below share a single source sample, sequenced in a study of blood T cells in healthy people across ages. A sample-barcoded 5' primer and a J-beta primer mix were used in a second PCR of about 7 to 12 cycles. Each CDR3 protein gets one entry after TCRdb re-called the 5' RACE reads with MiXCR. This sample has 900,000 to 950,000 distinct CDR3 sequences, with about 29% found just once. The sample was also linked to a second study, of T cells of mothers and their children.

The source material was blood. Receptor source: a middle-aged woman in good health.

The chain joins TRBV5-1 to TRBJ2-1, with D tentatively TRBD1 or TRBD2 (6 bases each). Trimming took 4 bases from V and 9 from J, leaving 17 bases between them. Germline assignment: CDR1 SGHRS and CDR2 YFSETQ. This CDR3 is built from 14 residues. In DNA form, the CDR3 reads TGCGCCAGCAGCCGCGGGACCAGGGGCGGTGAGCAGTTCTTC. Translated, it gives CASSRGTRGGEQFF.

The chain links TRBV12-3 or TRBV12-4 to TRBJ2-4; D is unresolved. Trimming stripped 5 bases from V and 0 bases from J, with 20 bases between. There are 18 residues in the CDR3. In DNA, the CDR3 is TGTGCCAGCAGTCCCAAGCTGGACGGAAGGATAGCCAAAAACATTCAGTACTTC. The encoded protein is CASSPKLDGRIAKNIQYF.

This chain links TRBV7-2 with TRBJ1-2; 9 bases line up with TRBD1. With V trimmed by 1 base and J by 3 bases, 9 bases remained unmatched. This CDR3 has 17 amino acids. Germline V gene lookup returns CDR1 SGHTA and CDR2 FQGNSA. The CDR3 DNA is TGTGCCAGCAGCTTAGATAGGACAGGGGTTGGGGACTATGGCTACACCTTC. Translation: CASSLDRTGVGDYGYTF.

This clonotype appeared a few times. Mismatch with germline at one junction end may stem from a read error. V gene TRBV5-1 combines with J gene TRBJ2-7, with 8 positions matching TRBD1. From germline, CDR1 is SGHRS and CDR2 YFSETQ. This CDR3 comprises 14 residues. CDR3 region: CVSSWDRPSYEQYF. Written as DNA, the CDR3 is TGCGTCAGCAGCTGGGACAGGCCTTCCTACGAGCAGTACTTC.

There are a few counts of this clonotype. V gene TRBV28 combines with J gene TRBJ1-2, with TRBD1 as a possible D gene (5 bases). The CDR3 extends over 13 amino acids. V was clipped by 6 bases and J by 4 bases, with 12 bases between them. CDR1 is MDHEN and CDR2 is SYDVKM in the germline V gene. CDR3 bases: TGTGCCAGCAGGAGAGCGGGGGGCTATGGCTACACCTTC. The encoded protein is CASRRAGGYGYTF.

As concerns this clonotype: The junction differs from germline at one of its ends, possibly a read error. The CDR3 sequence is CASSSQTGGHNGQFF. CDR3 DNA sequence: TGTGCCAGCAGCTCTCAGACAGGGGGACACAATGGGCAGTTTTTC. The chain has TRBV7-9 and TRBJ2-1, with 9 bases lining up with TRBD1. CDR1 is SEHNR, CDR2 FQNEAQ, per germline (reference sequence). The CDR3 extends over 15 amino acids.

The chain recombines TRBV28 with TRBJ2-7; D not certain. The CDR3 loop spans 13 amino acids. V was clipped by 6 bases and J by 0 bases, with 9 bases between them. Germline CDR1 MDHEN, CDR2 SYDVKM. In DNA, the CDR3 is TGTGCCAGCAGGTGGACGGTCTCCTACGAGCAGTACTTC. Translated, it gives CASRWTVSYEQYF.

The CDR3 loop is CASSLASYYSNQPQHF. The DNA for the CDR3 is TGTGCCAGCAGTTTGGCCAGCTACTATAGCAATCAGCCCCAGCATTTT. The rearrangement links TRBV28 to TRBJ1-5; D uncertain. Trimming pared 3 bases from V and 0 bases from J, leaving 12 bases between. The CDR3 sequence is 16 residues long. Germline V gene lookup returns CDR1 MDHEN and CDR2 SYDVKM.

This chain connects TRBV2 to TRBJ1-1; D unclear. The CDR3 totals 17 residues. V was clipped by 5 bases and J by 4 bases, with 23 bases between them. CDR1 and CDR2 from the germline V gene are SNHLY and FYNNEI. The CDR3 DNA reads TGTGCCAGCAGTTTTTCTTCGAACCGGGCTGCGGGCACTGAAGCTTTCTTT. Translation: CASSFSSNRAAGTEAFF.

V usage is TRBV27 and J usage is TRBJ1-5; D remains unclear. Trimming removed 3 bases from V and 6 bases from J, with 9 bases in between. This CDR3 spans 13 amino acids. Looked up from germline, CDR1 is MNHEY and CDR2 is SMNVEV (reference sequence). The CDR3 DNA follows: TGTGCCAGCAGTTTCAGGCAGTGTCAGCCCCAGCATTTT. This translates into CASSFRQCQPQHF.

This clonotype was seen many times. The chain employs TRBV29-1 and TRBJ2-7, with D hard to call. There are 12 residues in the CDR3. CDR1 is SQVTM, CDR2 ANQGSEA, per germline. V was shortened by 1 base and J by 2 bases, with 6 bases between the two germline ends. The CDR3 spells CSVEVGTYEQYF. The CDR3 DNA follows: TGCAGCGTTGAAGTGGGGACCTACGAGCAGTACTTC.

The table lists this clonotype with many counts. This chain uses TRBV6-4 with TRBJ2-7; 7 bases fit TRBD1. J was trimmed by 1 base and V by 7 bases; bases with no gene match: 13. The CDR3 totals 16 residues. CDR1 is MRHNA, CDR2 SNTAGT, per germline. The CDR3 here is CASIRNPGQPSYEQYF. The CDR3, as DNA: TGTGCCAGCATTAGGAATCCGGGACAGCCTTCCTACGAGCAGTACTTC.

The CDR3 is CASSAGYGGAPGYTF. The CDR3 DNA reads TGTGCCAGCAGTGCGGGATACGGGGGGGCTCCCGGCTACACCTTC. The chain joins TRBV2 to TRBJ1-2; weak D call: TRBD1 (6 bases). V dropped 4 bases and J dropped 8 bases, with 20 bases sitting between them. Germline CDR1 reads SNHLY; CDR2 reads FYNNEI. The CDR3 has 15 amino acids.

This clonotype was picked up a small number of times. The chain links TRBV15 to TRBJ2-3; D gene unclear. The CDR3 is 12 residues long. Germline CDR1 LNHNV, CDR2 YYDKDF (reference sequence). Trimming took off 0 bases at V and 8 bases at J, with 6 bases between the two ends. The CDR3 region has the DNA TGTGCCACCAGCAGAGATTCAAGTACGCAGTATTTT. It is translated as CATSRDSSTQYF.

This chain connects TRBV6-6 to TRBJ1-1; tentative D call: TRBD1 (5 bases). Trimming removed 0 bases from V and 2 bases from J, with 16 bases in between. Germline V gene lookup returns CDR1 MNHNY and CDR2 SVGAGI (reference sequence). The CDR3 spans 17 residues. The CDR3 DNA reads as TGTGCCAGCAGTTACTCTAGGGGCCACCAGAGAAACACTGAAGCTTTCTTT. Its translation: CASSYSRGHQRNTEAFF.

This clonotype showed up many times. The genes are TRBV5-1 and TRBJ2-7; TRBD2 agrees at 9 bases. There are 15 residues in the CDR3. CDR1 SGHRS and CDR2 YFSETQ come from the germline V gene. The trim removed 1 base at V and 3 bases at J, leaving 5 bases unmatched. CDR3 protein: CASSLRGTSFYEQYF. CDR3 DNA: TGCGCCAGCAGCTTGAGGGGGACTAGCTTCTACGAGCAGTACTTC.

This clonotype was counted many times. J is TRBJ2-7 and V is TRBV5-1; 8 nucleotides line up with TRBD1. Trimming removed 4 bases from V and 6 bases from J; junction bases left unmatched: 12. Germline CDR1 is SGHRS and CDR2 is YFSETQ. The CDR3 sequence is 15 residues long. CDR3 in amino acids: CASSQPGQESLEQYF. The CDR3 DNA sequence: TGCGCCAGCAGCCAACCGGGACAGGAGAGCCTCGAGCAGTACTTC.

In its sample, this clonotype was seen many times. The J gene is TRBJ1-2, the V gene TRBV4-1; TRBD1 agrees at 8 bases. The length of the CDR3 is 17 residues. The germline V gene has CDR1 MGHRA and CDR2 YSYEKL. V trimming: 0 bases; J trimming: 5 bases; junction bases outside the gene matches: 11. The CDR3 nucleotides read TGCGCCAGCAGCCAAGATGGGCAGGGGGCGCCCACTTATGGCTACACCTTC. It codes for CASSQDGQGAPTYGYTF.

This clonotype has only one observation. The chain couples TRBV30 to TRBJ1-2; D remains unclear. V lost 4 bases to trimming and J lost 0 bases, with 12 bases between them. Germline assignment: CDR1 GTSNPN and CDR2 SVGIG (reference sequence). CDR3 size: 14 residues. The CDR3 spells CAWTRWRANYGYTF. The CDR3 DNA reads TGTGCCTGGACCCGGTGGAGAGCTAACTATGGCTACACCTTC.

The sample holds many counts of this clonotype. The chain joins TRBV7-9 to TRBJ1-1; no reliable D call. The germline gives CDR1 SEHNR, CDR2 FQNEAQ (reference sequence). V was pared by 5 bases and J by 1 base, with 14 bases between. The CDR3 has 15 amino acids. CDR3: CASSVPGRSNTEAFF. Written as DNA, the CDR3 is TGTGCCAGCAGCGTTCCCGGCAGGTCGAACACTGAAGCTTTCTTT.

Details on this clonotype: Since a much larger clone is just one base distant, this may be a read error. This sequence joins TRBV6-5 and TRBJ2-1, with 10 bases aligning to TRBD2. Germline V gene data show CDR1 as MNHEY and CDR2 as SVGAGI. The ends lost 8 bases at V and 5 bases at J; junction bases unmatched: 12. CDR3 length equals 16 residues. CDR3 nucleotide sequence: TGTGCCAGCGGATCCAGCGGGGGGGCCACAAACAATGAGCAGTTCTTC. Its protein product is CASGSSGGATNNEQFF.

This clonotype came up a few times. The chain has TRBV20-1 and TRBJ2-1; TRBD2 might be the D (7 bases). The CDR3 totals 14 residues. Germline loops: CDR1 DFQATT, CDR2 SNEGSKA (reference sequence). V gave up 6 bases and J gave up 7 bases, with 19 bases separating them. This chain's CDR3 is CSAAVGGARNEQFF. CDR3 nucleotide sequence: TGCAGTGCGGCAGTTGGGGGGGCGCGGAATGAGCAGTTCTTC.

J is TRBJ2-5 and V is TRBV20-1, with D unresolved. Germline CDR1 is DFQATT and CDR2 is SNEGSKA (reference sequence). CDR3 length equals 15 residues. V was pared by 5 bases and J by 1 base, with 17 bases between. CDR3 loop: CSARATTTVQETQYF. The CDR3 region has the DNA TGCAGTGCTCGGGCCACTACTACGGTCCAAGAGACCCAGTACTTC.

The chain is built from TRBV4-1 and TRBJ2-5; D remains ambiguous. This CDR3 contains 13 residues. CDR1 is MGHRA and CDR2 is YSYEKL in the germline V gene. V lost 1 base and J lost 4, with 7 bases in between. The CDR3 protein is CASSQAPPETQYF. The CDR3 DNA sequence: TGCGCCAGCAGCCAAGCCCCACCAGAGACCCAGTACTTC.

V and J are TRBV28 and TRBJ2-1, with 13 positions matching TRBD2. J lost 8 bases, V lost 2 bases, and 6 bases had no gene match. The V gene's germline CDR1 is MDHEN and CDR2 SYDVKM. The CDR3 runs to 16 residues. CDR3 DNA sequence: TGTGCCAGCAGTTTACGGACTAGCGGGAGTGGGGATGAGCAGTTCTTC. Its protein product is CASSLRTSGSGDEQFF.